This paragraph covers one T cell receptor beta chain sequence. This specimen belongs to a study of cytomegalovirus exposure and HLA in healthy donors. The study ran its PCR with 60 Vbeta and 13 Jbeta primers. Original processing methods: Unique TCR beta chains totaled 80 million to 100 million in a later count, with around 11 million of them shared. Measured with immunoSEQ multiplex PCR; TCRdb has only the in-frame clones, and not every one. V and J calls and clone size come straight from that table; D and trimming were deduced from the DNA. Found here are 150,000 to 200,000 clones, roughly four fifths of them singletons; the top ten hold around 1.9%. This CDR3 is 15 amino acids long. CDR1 MNHNY and CDR2 SVGAGI come from the germline V gene (reference sequence). The germline V and J ends were trimmed by 4 bases and 4 bases, with 14 bases remaining between them.

This rearrangement joins TRBV6-6 to TRBJ2-1; weak D call: TRBD2 (6 bases). The specimen sequenced was PBMCs. This sequence was found in a man younger than 30 in good health and CMV-seronegative. As DNA, the CDR3 is TGTGCCAGCAGTTCGATGTGGGAGGAATACAATGAGCAGTTCTTC. This sequence encodes CASSSMWEEYNEQFF.